A single sample gave rise to the 4 T cell receptor beta chains below, sequenced in a study of T cell responses to AZD1222 COVID-19 vaccine. Sequencing was performed with immunoSEQ multiplex PCR; in TCRdb, only in-frame clones are kept and a portion is missing. The sample includes more than 150,000 clones, 94% seen only once; the top ten take about 1.5%. This specimen was peripheral blood, taken 28 days after the second AZD1222 dose. All receptors come from an adult who received the AZD1222 COVID-19 vaccine.

The gene calls are TRBV4-3 and TRBJ1-2, with 9 bases aligning to TRBD1. The CDR3 extends over 14 amino acids. CDR1 LGHNA and CDR2 YSLEER come from the germline V gene. The V and J ends lost 8 bases and 1 base, in that order; junction bases with no gene match: 5. The CDR3 protein is CASQPGQGNYGYTF. DNA for the CDR3: TGCGCCAGCCAACCGGGACAGGGTAACTATGGCTACACCTTC.

J is TRBJ1-2 and V is TRBV5-1, with TRBD1 identical over 7 bases. The junction had 6 bases not matched to a gene; V was cut back by 2 bases and J by 2 bases. In germline, CDR1 is SGHRS, CDR2 YFSETQ. There are 15 residues in the CDR3. The CDR3, as DNA: TGCGCCAGCAGCTTAGGATTACAGGGGAACTATGGCTACACCTTC. It codes for CASSLGLQGNYGYTF.

The chain uses TRBV12-5 and TRBJ2-1, with 7 bases fitting TRBD1. The trim removed 1 base at V and 3 bases at J, leaving 3 bases unmatched. Germline values: CDR1 LGHNT, CDR2 FRNRAP. The CDR3 spans 15 residues. The CDR3 loop is CASGLGTGIYNEQFF. The CDR3 DNA is TGTGCTAGTGGTTTGGGGACAGGAATCTACAATGAGCAGTTCTTC.

The chain uses TRBV2 and TRBJ1-2, with D possibly TRBD1 on 6 matching bases. The CDR3 has 14 residues. Trimming removed 8 bases from V and 7 bases from J, with 20 bases in between. The V gene's germline CDR1 is SNHLY and CDR2 FYNNEI. This CDR3 reads CASRTDRSLRGYTF. The CDR3 region has the DNA TGTGCCAGCCGAACCGACAGGAGCTTACGTGGCTACACCTTC.